The T cell receptor beta chain under discussion was sequenced for a study of OX40 agonist ivuxolimab in advanced cancers. In the study overall: Patients received intravenous ivuxolimab every 2 weeks at 0.01 to 10 mg/kg. Study results and limitations: Partial responders treated at 0.1-3.0 mg/kg exhibited clonal expansion among the lowest measured. Also present in some nonresponders was a low level of normalized T-cell clonal expansion.

TCRdb keeps only in-frame clones here, not all; method: immunoSEQ multiplex PCR. The sample has about 100,000 clones, about 89% seen once. Comments on this clone: The antigen is not known.

The CDR3 is 14 residues long. The source is an adult with an advanced solid tumor such as melanoma, head and neck, liver or kidney cancer. The sequences come from CD4+ or CD8+ T cells sorted from blood, collected in a trial of the OX40 agonist ivuxolimab. The rearrangement uses TRBV21-1 and TRBJ2-1; the D call TRBD1 from the table was never checked on the DNA. TRBV21-1 is recorded as a pseudogene. Here the CDR3 DNA reads TGTGCCAGCAGCCGGACAAATCGTGCGCCGGAGCAGTTCTTC. The encoded protein is CASSRTNRAPEQFF.